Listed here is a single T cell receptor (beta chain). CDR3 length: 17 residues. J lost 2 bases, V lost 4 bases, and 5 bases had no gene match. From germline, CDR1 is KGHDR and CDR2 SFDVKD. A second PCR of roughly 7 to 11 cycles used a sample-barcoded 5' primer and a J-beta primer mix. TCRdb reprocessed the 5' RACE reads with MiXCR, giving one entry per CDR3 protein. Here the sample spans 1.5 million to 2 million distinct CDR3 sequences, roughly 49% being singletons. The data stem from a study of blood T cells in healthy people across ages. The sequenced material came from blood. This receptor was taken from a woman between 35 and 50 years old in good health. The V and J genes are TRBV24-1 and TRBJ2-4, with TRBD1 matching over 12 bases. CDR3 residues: CATSDSGTGGTKNIQYF. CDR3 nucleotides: TGTGCCACCAGTGACTCCGGGACAGGGGGCACCAAAAACATTCAGTACTTC.